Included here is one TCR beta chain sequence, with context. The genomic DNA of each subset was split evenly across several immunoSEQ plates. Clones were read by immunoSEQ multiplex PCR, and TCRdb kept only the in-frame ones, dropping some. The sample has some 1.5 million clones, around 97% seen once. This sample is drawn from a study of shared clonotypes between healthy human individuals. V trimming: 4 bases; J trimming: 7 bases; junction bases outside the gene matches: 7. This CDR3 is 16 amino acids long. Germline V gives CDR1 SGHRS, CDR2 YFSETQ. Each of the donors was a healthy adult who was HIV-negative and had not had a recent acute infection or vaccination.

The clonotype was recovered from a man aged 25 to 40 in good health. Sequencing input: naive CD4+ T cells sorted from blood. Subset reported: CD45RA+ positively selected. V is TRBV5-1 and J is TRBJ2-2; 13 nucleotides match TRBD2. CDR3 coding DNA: TGCGCCAGCAGCCTTGGACTAGCGGGAGAAGGCGGGGAGCTGTTTTTT. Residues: CASSLGLAGEGGELFF.